The 32 T cell receptor beta chains below come from one sample, sequenced in a study of OX40 agonist ivuxolimab in advanced cancers. Measured with immunoSEQ multiplex PCR; TCRdb has only the in-frame clones, and not every one. The sample yields roughly 86,000 clones, around nine tenths seen once. The input for sequencing was CD4+ or CD8+ T cells sorted from blood, taken in a trial of the OX40 agonist ivuxolimab. The receptors were gathered from an adult with an advanced solid tumor such as melanoma, head and neck, liver or kidney cancer.

This chain uses TRBV19 with TRBJ2-1; D remains unclear. With 4 bases removed from V and 6 bases from J, the gap between germline ends came to 4 bases. Per germline, CDR1 LNHDA and CDR2 SQIVND (reference sequence). The CDR3 length is 11 residues. CDR3 loop: CASSRSNEQFF. Here the CDR3 DNA reads TGTGCCAGTAGTAGATCCAATGAGCAGTTCTTC.

The chain uses TRBV15 and TRBJ2-2, with TRBD2 matching over 11 bases. Germline trimming cut 2 bases from V and 1 base from J; bases unmatched to any gene: 9. The CDR3 length is 19 residues. Per the germline V gene, CDR1 is LNHNV and CDR2 is YYDKDF (reference sequence). The CDR3 reads CATSRLHSTSGENTGELFF. The CDR3 nucleotides read TGTGCCACCAGCAGACTCCACTCGACTAGCGGGGAGAACACCGGGGAGCTGTTTTTT.

The chain combines TRBV5-1 with TRBJ2-1; possible D gene TRBD2, 6 bases. This CDR3 spans 16 amino acids. Germline lookup yields CDR1 SGHRS and CDR2 YFSETQ. V lost 0 bases and J 4 bases, leaving 14 bases between the germline ends. CDR3 loop: CASSLGPRGGYNEQFF. CDR3 DNA: TGCGCCAGCAGCTTGGGGCCGCGGGGAGGATACAATGAGCAGTTCTTC.

This clone was seen only once. This chain connects TRBV7-2 to TRBJ2-2; D uncertain. CDR1 and CDR2 (germline): SGHTA, FQGNSA. V lost 1 base to trimming and J lost 6 bases, with 6 bases between them. The CDR3 is 13 residues long. The CDR3 spells CASSLDWAGELFF. CDR3 bases: TGTGCCAGCAGCTTAGACTGGGCCGGGGAGCTGTTTTTT.

This clone was recorded once. The chain links TRBV11-2 to TRBJ2-3, with D perhaps TRBD2 (6 bases). The V end lost 1 base, the J end lost 2 bases, and 13 bases lay between the germline ends. Germline-derived CDR1 and CDR2 are SGHAT and FQNNGV. CDR3 size: 16 residues. In nucleotides, the CDR3 is TGTGCCAGCAGCTTAGCCGCTAGCGAGCCCACAGATACGCAGTATTTT. Protein product: CASSLAASEPTDTQYF. Variable domain in full (rest from reference TRBV11-2 and TRBJ2-3): EAGVAQSPRYKIIEKRQSVAFWCNPISGHATLYWYQQILGQGPKLLIQFQNNGVVDDSQLPKDRFSAERLKGVDSTLKIQPAKLEDSAVYLCASSLAASEPTDTQYFGPGTRLTVL.

The chain is built from TRBV7-6 and TRBJ2-3; no reliable D call. Trimming left V 1 base short and J 2 bases short, with 4 bases between. Germline CDR1 and CDR2: SGHVS and FNYEAQ. CDR3 length equals 13 residues. The CDR3 protein is CASSLGFTDTQYF. Written as DNA, the CDR3 is TGTGCCAGCAGCTTAGGGTTCACAGATACGCAGTATTTT.

The CDR3 protein is CASSQDEGGHSSGNTIYF. In DNA, the CDR3 is TGCGCCAGCAGTCAAGATGAGGGTGGTCACAGCTCTGGAAACACCATATATTTT. V is TRBV23-1 and J is TRBJ1-3; no clear D. TRBV23-1 is treated as an ORF (open reading frame) with a function not yet certain. The CDR3 consists of 18 residues. Between the trimmed V and J ends, which lost 2 bases and 0 bases, there was a span of 17 bases.

The chain combines TRBV6-5 with TRBJ2-3; perhaps TRBD1 as D (6 bases). The germline V gene encodes CDR1 MNHEY and CDR2 SVGAGI. Deletions cut 10 bases from V and 2 bases from J, with 13 bases between. The CDR3 consists of 13 residues. Here the CDR3 reads CATTDSNTDTQYF. The CDR3 nucleotides are TGTGCCACCACGGACAGTAACACAGATACGCAGTATTTT.

The CDR3 reads CASSLGGVGYTF. CDR3 bases: TGTGCCAGCAGCTTAGGAGGGGTTGGCTACACCTTC. The chain has TRBV7-2 and TRBJ1-2, with a possible D match to TRBD1 (5 bases). Germline V lookup: CDR1 SGHTA, CDR2 FQGNSA. CDR3 size: 12 residues. V was shortened by 1 base and J by 7 bases, with 7 bases between the two germline ends.

The genes are TRBV6-1 and TRBJ2-7; D remains unclear. The CDR3 consists of 14 residues. The V end was cut by 2 bases, the J end by 2 bases, with 10 bases between. Germline V CDR1 and CDR2: MNHNS, SASEGT. The CDR3 region is CASSESGSPYEQYF. Here the CDR3 DNA reads TGTGCCAGCAGTGAATCAGGCAGCCCCTACGAGCAGTACTTC.

This rearrangement joins TRBV11-2 to TRBJ2-1, with TRBD2 identical over 8 bases. CDR3 length: 16 residues. V dropped 5 bases and J dropped 3; count of bases not matched to a gene: 9. Germline assignment: CDR1 SGHAT and CDR2 FQNNGV. The CDR3 here is CASSGRAGVGYNEQFF. CDR3 DNA sequence: TGTGCCAGCAGCGGCCGAGCGGGGGTGGGCTACAATGAGCAGTTCTTC.

The chain couples TRBV5-4 to TRBJ2-7, with D maybe TRBD1 (5 bases). V lost 1 base and J lost 4, with 9 bases in between. Germline loops: CDR1 SGHNT, CDR2 YYREEE (reference sequence). This CDR3 has 13 residues. The DNA for the CDR3 is TGTGCCAGCAGCTTGATAGGGGTGTACGAGCAGTACTTC. It is translated as CASSLIGVYEQYF.

The gene calls are TRBV6-5 and TRBJ1-1; TRBD1 is a possible D gene (6 bases). Germline V gene sequence: CDR1 MNHEY, CDR2 SVGAGI. This CDR3 has 15 residues. V gave up 6 bases and J gave up 6 bases, with 20 bases separating them. In nucleotides, the CDR3 is TGTGCCAGCAGACAGACGGGGGCCGGGCGCCCTGAAGCTTTCTTT. This codes for CASRQTGAGRPEAFF.

CDR3 loop: CASSLVRGGVSTDTQYF. Here the CDR3 DNA reads TGCGCCAGCAGCTTGGTCCGCGGCGGGGTAAGCACAGATACGCAGTATTTT. The gene calls are TRBV5-1 and TRBJ2-3, with D maybe TRBD2 (6 bases). The length of the CDR3 is 17 residues. Trimming removed 0 bases at V and 0 bases at J, with 14 bases between. Germline CDR1 reads SGHRS; CDR2 reads YFSETQ.

This sequence joins TRBV20-1 and TRBJ1-1, with 8 positions matching TRBD1. Germline CDR1 reads DFQATT; CDR2 reads SNEGSKA (reference sequence). CDR3 length: 11 residues. CDR3 residues: CRGTGGGEAFF. The DNA for the CDR3 is TGCAGAGGCACAGGGGGAGGTGAAGCTTTCTTT.

The chain carries TRBV27 and TRBJ2-5, with TRBD1 as a possible D gene (6 bases). Trimming shortened V by 6 bases and J by 3 bases, and 20 bases separated the two germline ends. The germline gives CDR1 MNHEY, CDR2 SMNVEV (reference sequence). This CDR3 has 16 amino acids. DNA for the CDR3: TGTGCCAGCAGACCCCCCAGGGGTAGCCTAGAAGAGACCCAGTACTTC. It encodes CASRPPRGSLEETQYF.

J is TRBJ1-3 and V is TRBV2, with TRBD1 as a possible D gene (6 bases). Germline V gene data show CDR1 as SNHLY and CDR2 as FYNNEI. V lost 6 bases to trimming and J lost 4 bases, with 10 bases between them. CDR3 length: 13 amino acids. CDR3 DNA: TGTGCCAGCAGGAGGGGGGCAGGAAACACCATATATTTT. Translated, it gives CASRRGAGNTIYF.

The chain joins TRBV19 to TRBJ2-3, with 7 positions matching TRBD2. CDR1 and CDR2 from the germline V gene are LNHDA and SQIVND (reference sequence). V trimming: 5 bases; J trimming: 2 bases; junction bases outside the gene matches: 7. There are 15 residues in the CDR3. CDR3 protein: CASSVIAGYTDTQYF. DNA for the CDR3: TGTGCCAGTAGTGTGATAGCGGGCTACACAGATACGCAGTATTTT.

This clone came up once. This chain links TRBV4-2 with TRBJ2-7; D remains ambiguous. V was trimmed by 4 bases and J by 3 bases, leaving 16 bases between them. Germline V gives CDR1 LGHNA, CDR2 YNFKEQ. CDR3 length: 15 amino acids. CDR3 bases: TGTGCCAGCAGCCCTCGTCTCGGTGGAGTCTACGAGCAGTACTTC. Its protein is CASSPRLGGVYEQYF.

This chain links TRBV7-2 with TRBJ2-3; D is perhaps TRBD1 or TRBD2 (6 bases each). CDR3 length: 15 amino acids. Trimming cost V 1 base and J 6 bases, with 14 bases left between them. Germline V gene lookup returns CDR1 SGHTA and CDR2 FQGNSA. The CDR3 nucleotides read TGTGCCAGCAGCTTAGTGGGGGGCTCCGGGGATACGCAGTATTTT. It yields the protein CASSLVGGSGDTQYF.

J is TRBJ2-5 and V is TRBV11-3; D is uncertain. CDR3 length: 14 amino acids. Looked up from germline, CDR1 is SGHNT and CDR2 is YENEEA. V lost 5 bases, J lost 2 bases, and 12 bases lay in between. CDR3 amino acids: CASSPGSIQETQYF. CDR3 coding DNA: TGTGCCAGCAGCCCCGGGTCGATTCAAGAGACCCAGTACTTC.

This clone came up once. This sequence joins TRBV19 and TRBJ2-7, with a tentative D call TRBD2 (6 bases). This CDR3 contains 14 residues. CDR1 LNHDA and CDR2 SQIVND come from the germline V gene (reference sequence). With 8 bases removed from V and 5 bases from J, the gap between germline ends came to 19 bases. CDR3 coding DNA: TGTGCCAGTGACTCTGGAGGCGGGATCCACGAGCAGTACTTC. Translating it yields CASDSGGGIHEQYF.

This clone was recorded only once. The chain uses TRBV4-1 and TRBJ2-1, with 8 bases aligning to TRBD1. V shed 1 base, J shed 6 bases, and the junction held 8 bases outside the gene matches. The CDR3 length is 16 residues. Looked up from germline, CDR1 is MGHRA and CDR2 is YSYEKL. The CDR3 DNA reads TGCGCCAGCAGCCAAGTAGGTCAGGGGGCTTTCAATGAGCAGTTCTTC. It is translated as CASSQVGQGAFNEQFF.

CDR3: CASSISGDEQFF. CDR3 DNA: TGTGCCAGTAGTATTAGTGGAGATGAGCAGTTCTTC. V is TRBV19 and J is TRBJ2-1; D not certain. Deletions cut 3 bases from V and 8 bases from J, with 8 bases between. The CDR3 runs 12 residues. Germline CDR1 is LNHDA and CDR2 is SQIVND (reference sequence).

This chain connects TRBV11-2 to TRBJ2-5; D is uncertain. The CDR3 spans 12 residues. Germline CDR1 is SGHAT and CDR2 is FQNNGV. V dropped 6 bases and J dropped 7 bases, with 12 bases sitting between them. CDR3 region: CASSRLLGTQYF. The CDR3 DNA is TGTGCCAGCAGTCGATTGCTAGGGACCCAGTACTTC.

V gene TRBV7-2 combines with J gene TRBJ2-5; the D is unclear. Deletions cut 5 bases from V and 5 bases from J, with 15 bases between. There are 14 residues in the CDR3. The V gene's germline CDR1 is SGHTA and CDR2 FQGNSA. CDR3 DNA sequence: TGTGCCAGCAGCCCCTTCGGGTCGCGGGAGACCCAGTACTTC. Translation: CASSPFGSRETQYF.

The chain links TRBV4-2 to TRBJ2-5; TRBD2 agrees at 9 bases. Germline V gives CDR1 LGHNA, CDR2 YNFKEQ. This CDR3 contains 18 residues. V dropped 0 bases and J dropped 1; count of bases not matched to a gene: 9. The CDR3 coding sequence is TGTGCCAGCAGCCAAGATAGCGGGGGCCGGGGGGGCCAAGAGACCCAGTACTTC. Translating it yields CASSQDSGGRGGQETQYF.

V is TRBV19 and J is TRBJ2-7; 8 nucleotides agree with TRBD2. J was trimmed by 4 bases and V by 5 bases; bases with no gene match: 10. Per the germline V gene, CDR1 is LNHDA and CDR2 is SQIVND (reference sequence). The CDR3 spans 15 residues. The CDR3 here is CASSFQDRGGYEQYF. In DNA, the CDR3 is TGTGCCAGTAGTTTTCAGGACCGGGGGGGATACGAGCAGTACTTC.

The chain carries TRBV10-3 and TRBJ2-3, with a tentative D call TRBD2 (5 bases). The CDR3 has 19 residues. Trimming left V 0 bases short and J 4 bases short, with 23 bases between. Looked up from germline, CDR1 is ENHRY and CDR2 is SYGVKD. CDR3 in amino acids: CAISESVGGRALAADTQYF. In DNA form, the CDR3 reads TGTGCCATCAGTGAGTCAGTTGGTGGGAGAGCTCTGGCGGCAGATACGCAGTATTTT.

This clone has only one observation. The genes are TRBV18 and TRBJ1-1, with 9 bases aligning to TRBD1. CDR1 and CDR2 from the germline V gene are KGHSH and LQKENI. V shed 3 bases and J 5 bases; nucleotides not matched to a gene: 4. CDR3 length equals 14 residues. The chain's CDR3 is CASSPDRGRTEAFF. Here the CDR3 DNA reads TGTGCCAGCTCACCGGACAGGGGCCGAACTGAAGCTTTCTTT. Filled out from reference TRBV18 and TRBJ1-1, the complete variable domain reads NAGVMQNPRHLVRRRGQEARLRCSPMKGHSHVYWYRQLPEEGLKFMVYLQKENIIDESGMPKERFSAEFPKEGPSILRIQQVVRGDSAAYFCASSPDRGRTEAFFGQGTRLTVV.

This chain joins TRBV10-3 and TRBJ1-1; D ambiguous. Between the trimmed V and J ends, which lost 6 bases and 3 bases, there was a span of 11 bases. Germline values: CDR1 ENHRY, CDR2 SYGVKD. The CDR3 contains 13 residues. The CDR3 sequence is CAIRSGEDTEAFF. For the CDR3, the DNA is TGTGCCATCAGATCAGGTGAAGACACTGAAGCTTTCTTT.

V gene TRBV7-6 combines with J gene TRBJ1-2, with 8 nucleotides matching TRBD1. J gave up 8 bases and V 5 bases, and 4 bases lay outside the gene matches. Germline V CDR1 and CDR2: SGHVS, FNYEAQ. The CDR3 totals 12 residues. This chain's CDR3 is CASSPRTGGYTF. The CDR3 DNA follows: TGTGCCAGCAGCCCGAGGACAGGGGGCTACACCTTC.